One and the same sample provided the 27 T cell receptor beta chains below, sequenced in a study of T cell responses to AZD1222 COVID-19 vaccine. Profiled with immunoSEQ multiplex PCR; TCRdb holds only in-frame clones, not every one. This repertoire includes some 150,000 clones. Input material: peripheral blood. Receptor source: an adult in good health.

Written as DNA, the CDR3 is TGTGCCAGCAGCTCCGACAGGGCTAGCTCTGGAAACACCATATATTTT. The encoded protein is CASSSDRASSGNTIYF. The chain has TRBV7-2 and TRBJ1-3, with 7 positions matching TRBD1. CDR3 length: 16 amino acids. The J segment lost 0 bases and the V segment lost 4 bases, leaving 6 bases of the junction unmatched. Germline V gene sequence: CDR1 SGHTA, CDR2 FQGNSA.

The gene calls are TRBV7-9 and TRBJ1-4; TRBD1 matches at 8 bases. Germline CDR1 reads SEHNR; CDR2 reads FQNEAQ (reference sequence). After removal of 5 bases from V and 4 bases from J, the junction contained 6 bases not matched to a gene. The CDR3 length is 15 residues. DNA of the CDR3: TGTGCCAGCAGCAGAAGGACAGGGAATAATGAAAAACTGTTTTTT. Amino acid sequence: CASSRRTGNNEKLFF.

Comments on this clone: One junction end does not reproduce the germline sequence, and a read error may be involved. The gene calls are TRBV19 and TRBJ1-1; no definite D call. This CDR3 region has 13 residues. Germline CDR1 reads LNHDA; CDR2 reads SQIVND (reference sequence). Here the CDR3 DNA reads TGTGCCGGTAGTACCCAGGTGAACACTGAAGCTTTCTTT. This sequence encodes CAGSTQVNTEAFF.

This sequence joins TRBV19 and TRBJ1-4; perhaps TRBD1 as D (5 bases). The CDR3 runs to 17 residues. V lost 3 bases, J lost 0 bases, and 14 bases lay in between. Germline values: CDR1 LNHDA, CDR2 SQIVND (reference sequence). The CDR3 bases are TGTGCCAGTAGTATTGTTGGGGCCCCTGCAACTAATGAAAAACTGTTTTTT. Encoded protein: CASSIVGAPATNEKLFF.

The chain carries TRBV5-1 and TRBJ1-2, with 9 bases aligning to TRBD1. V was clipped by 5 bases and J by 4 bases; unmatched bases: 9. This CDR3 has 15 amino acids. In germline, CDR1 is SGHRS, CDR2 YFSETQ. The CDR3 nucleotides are TGCGCCAGCAGAAACGGGACAGGGAGTTTCTATGGCTACACCTTC. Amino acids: CASRNGTGSFYGYTF.

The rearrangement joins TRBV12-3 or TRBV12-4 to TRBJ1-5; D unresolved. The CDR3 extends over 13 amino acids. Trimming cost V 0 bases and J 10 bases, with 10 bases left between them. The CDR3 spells CASSLAATGPQHF. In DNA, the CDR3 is TGTGCCAGCAGTTTAGCAGCTACGGGCCCCCAGCATTTT.

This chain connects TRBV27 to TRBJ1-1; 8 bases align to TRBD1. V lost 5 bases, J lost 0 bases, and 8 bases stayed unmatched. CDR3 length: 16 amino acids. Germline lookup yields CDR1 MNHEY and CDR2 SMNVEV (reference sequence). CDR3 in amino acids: CASSRDRIWLNTEAFF. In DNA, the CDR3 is TGTGCCAGCAGTAGGGACAGGATATGGTTGAACACTGAAGCTTTCTTT.

CDR3 residues: CASRGGTREPQPSNEKLFF. The DNA for the CDR3 is TGCGCCAGCAGGGGCGGGACGCGTGAACCCCAACCGTCTAATGAAAAACTGTTTTTT. This chain links TRBV10-2 with TRBJ1-4, with D possibly TRBD1 on 5 matching bases. CDR1 is WSHSY and CDR2 is SAAADI in the germline V gene. This CDR3 region has 19 residues. Trimming left V 6 bases short and J 3 bases short, with 26 bases between.

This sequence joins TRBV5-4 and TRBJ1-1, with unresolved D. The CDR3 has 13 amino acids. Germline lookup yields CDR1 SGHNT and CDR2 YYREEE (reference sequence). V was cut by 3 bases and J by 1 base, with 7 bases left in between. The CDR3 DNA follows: TGTGCCAGCAGCTGGGAGTCGAACACTGAAGCTTTCTTT. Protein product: CASSWESNTEAFF.

In DNA form, the CDR3 reads TGTGCCAGCAGTGACAGGGGGCTGTCTGAAGCTTTCTTT. It specifies CASSDRGLSEAFF. This chain links TRBV2 with TRBJ1-1; 8 bases map to TRBD1. The V gene's germline CDR1 is SNHLY and CDR2 FYNNEI. J gave up 6 bases and V 3 bases, and 3 bases lay outside the gene matches. CDR3 length equals 13 residues.

CDR3 nucleotides: TGTGCCAGCAGCTTGCTTTCGGGGCGTCGGTCACCCCTCCACTTT. Residues: CASSLLSGRRSPLHF. The J gene is TRBJ1-6, the V gene TRBV11-2; tentative D call: TRBD1 (5 bases). In germline, CDR1 is SGHAT, CDR2 FQNNGV. The ends were cut back, 3 bases at V and 10 bases at J, with 16 bases in the middle. This CDR3 is 15 amino acids long.

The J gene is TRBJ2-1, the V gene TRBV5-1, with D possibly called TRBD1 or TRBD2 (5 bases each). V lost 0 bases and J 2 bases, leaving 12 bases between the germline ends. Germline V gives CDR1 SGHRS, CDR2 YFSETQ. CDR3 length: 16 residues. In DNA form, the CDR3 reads TGCGCCAGCAGCTTGGATGGGGACGCAGCCTACAATGAGCAGTTCTTC. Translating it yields CASSLDGDAAYNEQFF.

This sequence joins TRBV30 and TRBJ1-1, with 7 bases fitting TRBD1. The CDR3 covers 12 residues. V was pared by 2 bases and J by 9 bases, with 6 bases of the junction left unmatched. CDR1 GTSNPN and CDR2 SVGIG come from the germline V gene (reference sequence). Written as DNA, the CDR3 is TGTGCCTGGAGTTTCCGACAGGGCAAAGCTTTCTTT. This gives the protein CAWSFRQGKAFF.

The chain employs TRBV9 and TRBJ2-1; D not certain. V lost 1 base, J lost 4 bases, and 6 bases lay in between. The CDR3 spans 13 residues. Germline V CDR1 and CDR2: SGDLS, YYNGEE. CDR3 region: CASSVYTYNEQFF. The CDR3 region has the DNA TGTGCCAGCAGCGTATATACATACAATGAGCAGTTCTTC.

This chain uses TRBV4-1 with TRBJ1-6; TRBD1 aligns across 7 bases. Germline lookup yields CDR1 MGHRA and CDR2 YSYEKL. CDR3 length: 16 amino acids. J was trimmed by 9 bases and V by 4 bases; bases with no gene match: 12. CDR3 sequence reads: CASSRLGQVVRSPLHF. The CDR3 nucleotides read TGCGCCAGCAGCCGACTAGGACAGGTCGTTCGTTCACCCCTCCACTTT.

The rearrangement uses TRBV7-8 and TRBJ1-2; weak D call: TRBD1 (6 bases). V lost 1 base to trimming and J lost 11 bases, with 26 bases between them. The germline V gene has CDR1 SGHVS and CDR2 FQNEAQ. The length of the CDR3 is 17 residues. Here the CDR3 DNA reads TGTGCCAGCAGCTTAGGCCCGTGGGGGGCCTCGGGGGACTGGTACACCTTC. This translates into CASSLGPWGASGDWYTF.

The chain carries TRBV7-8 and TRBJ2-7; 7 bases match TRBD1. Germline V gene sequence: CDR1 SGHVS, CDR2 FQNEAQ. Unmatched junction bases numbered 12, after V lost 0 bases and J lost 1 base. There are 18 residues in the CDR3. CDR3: CASSLAPKTGPASYEQYF. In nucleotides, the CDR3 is TGTGCCAGCAGCTTAGCGCCGAAGACAGGGCCGGCGTCCTACGAGCAGTACTTC.

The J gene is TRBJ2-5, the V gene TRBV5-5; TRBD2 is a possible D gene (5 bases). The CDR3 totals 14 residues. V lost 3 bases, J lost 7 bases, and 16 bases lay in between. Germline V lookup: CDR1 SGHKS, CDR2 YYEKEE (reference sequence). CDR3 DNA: TGTGCCAGCAGCTATCGGACCCTCGAGGGGACCCAGTACTTC. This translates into CASSYRTLEGTQYF.

In DNA form, the CDR3 reads TGTGCCAGCTCACCTCCGGGACAGGTATCCTATGGCTACACCTTC. Protein product: CASSPPGQVSYGYTF. This chain joins TRBV2 and TRBJ1-2; 8 bases fit TRBD1. J was trimmed by 4 bases and V by 8 bases; bases with no gene match: 12. The CDR3 is 15 amino acids. CDR1 is SNHLY, CDR2 FYNNEI, per germline.

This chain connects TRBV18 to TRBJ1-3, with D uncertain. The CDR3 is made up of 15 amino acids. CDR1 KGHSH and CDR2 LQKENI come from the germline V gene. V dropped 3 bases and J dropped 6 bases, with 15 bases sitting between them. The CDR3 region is CASSPSPPRENTIYF. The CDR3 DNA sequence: TGTGCCAGCTCACCCAGTCCCCCGCGGGAAAACACCATATATTTT.

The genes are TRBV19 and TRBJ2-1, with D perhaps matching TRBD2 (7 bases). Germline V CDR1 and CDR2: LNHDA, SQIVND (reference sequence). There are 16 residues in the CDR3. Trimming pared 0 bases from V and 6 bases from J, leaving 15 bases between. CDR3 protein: CASSIDLGGAVNEQFF. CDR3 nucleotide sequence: TGTGCCAGTAGTATAGATCTGGGGGGGGCCGTCAATGAGCAGTTCTTC.

CDR3 nucleotide sequence: TGCAGCGTGGCCGTGGGGGGTAGCCGGTTCTTC. Protein product: CSVAVGGSRFF. The J gene is TRBJ2-1, the V gene TRBV29-1; a possible D gene is TRBD2 (6 bases). Deletions cut 6 bases from V and 15 bases from J, with 18 bases between. This CDR3 is built from 11 residues. CDR1 SQVTM and CDR2 ANQGSEA come from the germline V gene.

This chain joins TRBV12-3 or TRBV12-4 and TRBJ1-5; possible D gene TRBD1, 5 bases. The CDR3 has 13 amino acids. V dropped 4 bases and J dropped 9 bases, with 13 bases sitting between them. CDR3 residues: CASSYRDGGPQHF. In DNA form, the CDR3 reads TGTGCCAGCAGTTACCGGGACGGGGGGCCCCAGCATTTT.

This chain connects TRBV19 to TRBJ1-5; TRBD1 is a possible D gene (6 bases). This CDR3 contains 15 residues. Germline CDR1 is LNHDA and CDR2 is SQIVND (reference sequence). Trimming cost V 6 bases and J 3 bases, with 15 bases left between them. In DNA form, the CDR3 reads TGTGCCAGTAGCATCACGGACAGCCTCAATCAGCCCCAGCATTTT. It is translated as CASSITDSLNQPQHF. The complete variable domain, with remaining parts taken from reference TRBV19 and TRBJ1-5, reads DGGITQSPKYLFRKEGQNVTLSCEQNLNHDAMYWYRQDPGQGLRLIYYSQIVNDFQKGDIAEGYSVSREKKESFPLTVTSAQKNPTAFYLCASSITDSLNQPQHFGDGTRLSIL.

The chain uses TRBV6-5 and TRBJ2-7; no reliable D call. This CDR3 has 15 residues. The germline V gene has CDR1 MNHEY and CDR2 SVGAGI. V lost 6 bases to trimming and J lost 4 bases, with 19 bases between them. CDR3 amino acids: CASRSVPRDFYEQYF. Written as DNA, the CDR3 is TGTGCCAGCAGGAGCGTCCCAAGGGATTTTTACGAGCAGTACTTC.

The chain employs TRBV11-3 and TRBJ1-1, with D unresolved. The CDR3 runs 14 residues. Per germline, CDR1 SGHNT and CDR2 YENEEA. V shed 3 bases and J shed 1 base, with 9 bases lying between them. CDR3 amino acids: CASSFSNQNTEAFF. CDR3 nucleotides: TGTGCCAGCAGCTTTTCGAACCAGAACACTGAAGCTTTCTTT. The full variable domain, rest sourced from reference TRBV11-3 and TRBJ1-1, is EAGVVQSPRYKIIEKKQPVAFWCNPISGHNTLYWYLQNLGQGPELLIRYENEEAVDDSQLPKDRFSAERLKGVDSTLKIQPAELGDSAVYLCASSFSNQNTEAFFGQGTRLTVV.

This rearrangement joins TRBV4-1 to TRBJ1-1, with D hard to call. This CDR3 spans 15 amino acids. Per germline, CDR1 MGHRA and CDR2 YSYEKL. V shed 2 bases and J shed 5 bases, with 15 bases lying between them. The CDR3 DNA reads TGCGCCAGCAGCCAACCCCTGAGCCGGAAGACTGAAGCTTTCTTT. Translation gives CASSQPLSRKTEAFF.